This T cell receptor beta chain emerged from a study of T-cell memory formation after mild COVID-19. Overall study results and limits: CD4+ contracting clones were found mainly in CM and EM, and CD8+ ones in EMRA. Nothing showed for sure that second-wave clones peaking on day 37 were SARS-CoV-2 specific.

Note on this clonotype: Its specificity is unknown.

The length of the CDR3 is 15 residues. Germline values: CDR1 SGDLS, CDR2 YYNGEE. The V end lost 2 bases, the J end lost 0 bases, and 6 bases lay between the germline ends. TCRdb re-derived calls from the 5' RACE reads in MiXCR, one entry per CDR3 protein. The table includes over 450,000 distinct CDR3 sequences, roughly 20% detected once. This clonotype was sampled from an adult woman who had mild COVID-19 (a few samples of this study predate the infection). Cell type and time point are not known. Sample: PBMCs or a T cell subset sorted from them (not recorded which). The rearrangement uses TRBV9 and TRBJ2-6; unclear D gene. CDR3 loop: CASSVTISGANVLTF. The DNA for the CDR3 is TGTGCCAGCAGCGTCACGATCTCTGGGGCCAACGTCCTGACTTTC.